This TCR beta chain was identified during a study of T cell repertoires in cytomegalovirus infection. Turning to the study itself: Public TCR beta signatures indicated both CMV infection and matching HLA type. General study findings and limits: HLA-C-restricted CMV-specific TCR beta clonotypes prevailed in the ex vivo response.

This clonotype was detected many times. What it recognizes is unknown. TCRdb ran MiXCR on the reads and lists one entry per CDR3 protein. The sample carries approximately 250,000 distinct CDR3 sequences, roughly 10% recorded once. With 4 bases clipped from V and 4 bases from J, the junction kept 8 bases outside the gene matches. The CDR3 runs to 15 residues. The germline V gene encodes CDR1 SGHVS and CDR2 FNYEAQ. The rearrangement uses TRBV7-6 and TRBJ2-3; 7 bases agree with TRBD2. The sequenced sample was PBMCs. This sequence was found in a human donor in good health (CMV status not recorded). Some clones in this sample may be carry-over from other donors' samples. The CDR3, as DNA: TGTGCCAGCAGCTACGGGTCTCGGGAGGCAGATACGCAGTATTTT. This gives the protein CASSYGSREADTQYF. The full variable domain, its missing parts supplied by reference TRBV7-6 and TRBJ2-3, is GAGVSQSPRYKVTKRGQDVALRCDPISGHVSLYWYRQALGQGPEFLTYFNYEAQQDKSGLPNDRFSAERPEGSISTLTIQRTEQRDSAMYRCASSYGSREADTQYFGPGTRLTVL.